The 2 T cell receptor beta chains listed next were all sequenced from one sample in a study of T cells in Graves' hyperthyroidism and ophthalmopathy (dated by TCRdb to the late 2010s). Receptor libraries were prepared by multiplex PCR. The instrument was an Illumina HiSeq 2000. The TCR beta CDR3 regions were amplified from the RNA transcripts. For the first round of RT-PCR on the TCR CDR3, the HTBI primer set was used together with the Qiagen OneStep RT-PCR kit. In TCRdb, the public reads were trimmed at Q25 with fastp and aligned with MiXCR, with productive beta chains retained. Every entry covers one CDR3 protein and lists the most common genes and DNA from its rows. This sample has around 600,000 distinct CDR3 sequences in its table, and 14% of those were observed once. Around 7% of the sample lies in the top ten. Sequenced material: blood. The receptor set was obtained from a woman aged 18-29 years with Graves' ophthalmopathy.

This clonotype occurred many times. The rearrangement uses TRBV5-1 and TRBJ1-1; D uncertain. This CDR3 contains 14 residues. V gave up 0 bases and J gave up 6 bases, with 12 bases separating them. In germline, CDR1 is SGHRS, CDR2 YFSETQ. CDR3 loop: CASSLDTLPPEAFF. DNA of the CDR3: TGCGCCAGCAGCTTGGACACACTCCCCCCTGAAGCTTTCTTT.

This clonotype was counted ten times or more. The chain recombines TRBV27 with TRBJ1-1, with no clear D. The V and J ends lost 8 bases and 4 bases respectively, with 14 bases between them. This CDR3 region has 13 residues. In germline, CDR1 is MNHEY, CDR2 SMNVEV (reference sequence). The CDR3 sequence is CASGNTFSTEAFF. CDR3 DNA: TGTGCCAGCGGGAACACCTTTAGCACTGAAGCTTTCTTT.